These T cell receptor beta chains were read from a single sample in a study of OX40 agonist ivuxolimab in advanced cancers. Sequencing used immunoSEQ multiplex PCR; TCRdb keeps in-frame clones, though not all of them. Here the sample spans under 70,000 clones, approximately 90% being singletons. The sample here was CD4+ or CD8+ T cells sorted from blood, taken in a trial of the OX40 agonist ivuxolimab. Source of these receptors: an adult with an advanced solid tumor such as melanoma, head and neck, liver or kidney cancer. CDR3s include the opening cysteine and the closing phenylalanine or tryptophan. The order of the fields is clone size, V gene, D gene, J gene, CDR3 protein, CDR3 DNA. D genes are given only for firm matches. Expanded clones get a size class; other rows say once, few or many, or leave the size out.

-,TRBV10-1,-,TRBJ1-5,CASSEQGYQPQHF,TGCGCCAGCAGTGAACAGGGATATCAGCCCCAGCATTTT
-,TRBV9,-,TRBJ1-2,CASSVVSYGYTF,TGTGCCAGCAGCGTAGTAAGCTATGGCTACACCTTC
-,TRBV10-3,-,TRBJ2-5,CAISDSRQGGETQYF,TGTGCCATCAGTGATTCCCGACAGGGAGGAGAGACCCAGTACTTC
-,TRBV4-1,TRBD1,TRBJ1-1,CASSPGPGGRKAFF,TGCGCCAGCAGCCCTGGGCCAGGGGGCCGAAAAGCTTTCTTT
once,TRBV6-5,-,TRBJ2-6,CASSHLANVLTF,TGTGCCAGCAGTCACCTAGCCAACGTCCTGACTTTC
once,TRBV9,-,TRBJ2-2,CASRRDHSTGELFF,TGTGCCAGCCGACGCGATCACAGCACCGGGGAGCTGTTTTTT
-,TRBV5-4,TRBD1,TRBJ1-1,CASSLGDRGWTEAFF,TGTGCCAGCAGCTTGGGGGACAGGGGATGGACTGAAGCTTTCTTT
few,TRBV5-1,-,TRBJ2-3,CASSLDPDTQYF,TGCGCCAGCAGCTTGGACCCAGATACGCAGTATTTT
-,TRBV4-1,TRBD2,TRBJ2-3,CASSQDASGGAGDTQYF,TGCGCCAGCAGCCAAGATGCAAGCGGGGGGGCCGGGGATACGCAGTATTTT
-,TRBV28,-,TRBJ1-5,CASSLGTPWGQPQHF,TGTGCCAGCAGTTTAGGGACACCCTGGGGTCAGCCCCAGCATTTT
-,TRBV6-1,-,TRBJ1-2,CASNRNYGYTF,TGTGCCAGCAACAGAAACTATGGCTACACCTTC
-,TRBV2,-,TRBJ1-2,CASSEQRQYYGYTF,TGTGCCAGCAGTGAACAAAGACAGTACTATGGCTACACCTTC
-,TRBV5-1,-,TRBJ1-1,CASSLGGVPVSEAFF,TGCGCCAGCAGCTTGGGGGGAGTCCCTGTCTCTGAAGCTTTCTTT
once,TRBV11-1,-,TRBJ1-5,CASSLGRYNQPQHF,TGTGCCAGCAGCTTGGGACGGTACAATCAGCCCCAGCATTTT
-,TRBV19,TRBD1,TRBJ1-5,CASSNRGGNQPQHF,TGTGCCAGTAGTAACAGGGGGGGCAATCAGCCCCAGCATTTT
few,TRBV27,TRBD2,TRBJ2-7,CASSSWTSGNYEQYF,TGTGCCAGCAGTTCCTGGACTAGCGGGAACTACGAGCAGTACTTC
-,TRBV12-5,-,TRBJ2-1,CAGPGQFF,TGTGCTGGCCCAGGGCAGTTCTTC
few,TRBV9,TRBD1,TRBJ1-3,CASSVSGQGSGNTIYF,TGTGCCAGCAGCGTTTCGGGACAGGGGAGTGGAAACACCATATATTTT
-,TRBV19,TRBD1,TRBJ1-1,CACDDRGTEAFF,TGTGCCTGCGACGACAGGGGTACTGAAGCTTTCTTT
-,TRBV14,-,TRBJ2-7,CASSQEYGSEQYF,TGTGCCAGCAGCCAAGAGTACGGGAGCGAGCAGTACTTC
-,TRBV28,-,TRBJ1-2,CASSLEGHANYGYTF,TGTGCCAGCAGTTTAGAGGGCCACGCTAACTATGGCTACACCTTC
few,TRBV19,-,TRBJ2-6,CASSIGGAGANVLTF,TGTGCCAGTAGTATTGGGGGAGCCGGGGCCAACGTCCTGACTTTC
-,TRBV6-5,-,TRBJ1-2,CASSPGLVGGYTF,TGTGCCAGCAGCCCTGGCCTCGTGGGCGGCTACACCTTC
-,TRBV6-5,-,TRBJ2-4,CASSYSLLAKNIQYF,TGTGCCAGCAGTTACTCCCTTCTAGCCAAAAACATTCAGTACTTC
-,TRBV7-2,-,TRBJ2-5,CASSLMILKETQYF,TGTGCCAGCAGCTTAATGATTTTGAAAGAGACCCAGTACTTC
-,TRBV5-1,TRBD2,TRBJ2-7,CASSLSGGREQYF,TGCGCCAGCAGCTTGTCGGGGGGGCGCGAGCAGTACTTC
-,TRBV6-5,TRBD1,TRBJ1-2,CASRTRTGNYGYTF,TGTGCCAGCAGAACCCGGACAGGGAACTATGGCTACACCTTC
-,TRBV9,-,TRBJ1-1,CASSVAPALTPEAFF,TGTGCCAGCAGCGTAGCTCCGGCGTTGACTCCTGAAGCTTTCTTT
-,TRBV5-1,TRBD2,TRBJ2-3,CASSLELAGDRFTDTQYF,TGCGCCAGCAGCTTGGAACTAGCGGGAGACCGCTTCACAGATACGCAGTATTTT
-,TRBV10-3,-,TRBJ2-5,CAIRDSAETQYF,TGTGCCATCAGGGACTCGGCAGAGACCCAGTACTTC
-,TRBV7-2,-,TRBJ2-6,CASSRSSGANVLTF,TGTGCCAGCAGCCGTAGCTCTGGGGCCAACGTCCTGACTTTC
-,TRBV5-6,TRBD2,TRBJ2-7,CASSSRLAGGSYEQYF,TGTGCCAGCAGCTCCAGACTAGCGGGAGGCTCGTACGAGCAGTACTTC
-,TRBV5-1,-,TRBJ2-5,CASSPPPHSTQYF,TGCGCCAGCAGCCCTCCGCCCCATTCAACCCAGTACTTC
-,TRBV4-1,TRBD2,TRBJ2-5,CASSQAGLAGGRGETQYF,TGCGCCAGCAGCCAAGCGGGACTAGCGGGGGGGCGGGGAGAGACCCAGTACTTC
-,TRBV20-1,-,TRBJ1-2,CSASGNYGYTF,TGCAGTGCTAGCGGGAATTATGGCTACACCTTC
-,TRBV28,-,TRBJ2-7,CASSLQLSGWPYEQYF,TGTGCCAGCAGTTTGCAACTATCGGGGTGGCCCTACGAGCAGTACTTC
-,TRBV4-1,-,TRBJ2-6,CASSQGVLGRGPSGANVLTF,TGCGCCAGCAGCCAAGGAGTATTGGGCAGGGGACCCTCTGGGGCCAACGTCCTGACTTTC
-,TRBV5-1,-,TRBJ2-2,CASSLTWTGELFF,TGCGCCAGCAGCTTAACGTGGACCGGGGAGCTGTTTTTT
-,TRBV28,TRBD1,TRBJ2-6,CASSRRDSLLRGTSGANVLTF,TGTGCCAGCAGTCGCCGGGACAGCCTTCTCCGGGGCACTTCTGGGGCCAACGTCCTGACTTTC
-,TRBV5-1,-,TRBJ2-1,CASSLGRNEQFF,TGCGCCAGCAGTCTCGGCCGCAATGAGCAGTTCTTC
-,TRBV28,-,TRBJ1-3,CASRDDGPGNTIYF,TGTGCCAGCAGGGACGACGGCCCTGGAAACACCATATATTTT
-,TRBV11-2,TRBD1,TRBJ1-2,CASSLGQGGYYGYTF,TGTGCCAGCAGCCTCGGACAGGGAGGGTACTATGGCTACACCTTC
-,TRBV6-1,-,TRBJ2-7,CASSEAAYEQYF,TGTGCCAGCAGTGAAGCGGCCTACGAGCAGTACTTC
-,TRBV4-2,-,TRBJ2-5,CASSQGFGAAQETQYF,TGTGCCAGCAGCCAAGGGTTCGGGGCGGCCCAAGAGACCCAGTACTTC
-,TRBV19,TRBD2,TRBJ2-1,CASSIAGLAHSYNEQFF,TGTGCCAGTAGTATCGCGGGACTAGCGCACTCCTACAATGAGCAGTTCTTC
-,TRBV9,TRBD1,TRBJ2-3,CASSAQTGGLADTQYF,TGTGCCAGCAGCGCTCAGACAGGGGGCCTGGCAGATACGCAGTATTTT
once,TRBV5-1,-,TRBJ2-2,CAGSLAETGELFF,TGCGCCGGCAGCTTGGCAGAAACCGGGGAGCTGTTTTTT
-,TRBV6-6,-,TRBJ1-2,CASSPRRGDYGYTF,TGTGCCAGCAGCCCGAGACGGGGAGACTATGGCTACACCTTC
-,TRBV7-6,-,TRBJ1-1,CASSSLQGRNTEAFF,TGTGCCAGCAGCTCCCTACAGGGAAGGAACACTGAAGCTTTCTTT
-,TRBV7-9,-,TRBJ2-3,CASSPGTSTDTQYF,TGTGCCAGCAGCCCTGGGACCTCCACAGATACGCAGTATTTT
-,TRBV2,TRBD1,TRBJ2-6,CASRPPGQETSGANVLTF,TGTGCCAGCAGACCACCGGGACAGGAAACCTCTGGGGCCAACGTCCTGACTTTC
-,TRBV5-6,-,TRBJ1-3,CASSLSGNTIYF,TGTGCCAGCAGCTTGTCTGGAAACACCATATATTTT
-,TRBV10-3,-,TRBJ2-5,CAISPMESGEETQYF,TGTGCCATCAGCCCCATGGAATCGGGTGAAGAGACCCAGTACTTC
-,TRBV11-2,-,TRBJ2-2,CASSLSRVGLYTGELFF,TGTGCCAGCAGCTTATCACGCGTTGGTTTATACACCGGGGAGCTGTTTTTT
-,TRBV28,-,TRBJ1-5,CASSFGESGQPQHF,TGTGCCAGCAGTTTTGGGGAGTCAGGTCAGCCCCAGCATTTT
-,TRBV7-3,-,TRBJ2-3,CASSLDTPPDTQYF,TGTGCCAGCAGCTTAGATACCCCCCCAGATACGCAGTATTTT
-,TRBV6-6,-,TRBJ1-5,CASRPPGRSNQPQHF,TGTGCCAGCAGACCGCCGGGGCGCAGCAATCAGCCCCAGCATTTT
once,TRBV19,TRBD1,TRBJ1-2,CASSIARTGHGYTF,TGTGCCAGTAGTATTGCTCGGACAGGGCATGGCTACACCTTC
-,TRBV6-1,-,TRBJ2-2,CASSETARLDPNTGELFF,TGTGCCAGCAGTGAAACGGCAAGGCTAGATCCGAACACCGGGGAGCTGTTTTTT
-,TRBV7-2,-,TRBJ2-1,CASSLGLAYYNEQFF,TGTGCCAGCAGCTTAGGGCTAGCGTACTACAATGAGCAGTTCTTC